Each of the 22 T cell receptor beta chains below was sequenced from the same sample in a study of cytotoxic CD8 clonotypes in ibrutinib-treated CLL. The assay was immunoSEQ multiplex PCR, and TCRdb's table has in-frame clones only and misses some. The repertoire holds approximately 170,000 clones, with 70% to 90% as singletons. The specimen comprised PBMCs, sampled at disease progression, from a patient treated with ibrutinib. These receptors were taken from a human donor with chronic lymphocytic leukemia.

The rearrangement uses TRBV6-5 and TRBJ1-2; no firm D call. This CDR3 spans 15 amino acids. Trimming took 4 bases from V and 0 from J, leaving 12 bases between them. Germline V gene sequence: CDR1 MNHEY, CDR2 SVGAGI. In DNA, the CDR3 is TGTGCCAGCAGTTTCTTGGGCATTTCTAACTATGGCTACACCTTC. This sequence encodes CASSFLGISNYGYTF.

The CDR3 sequence is CASSVMGGTDTQYF. CDR3 nucleotide sequence: TGTGCCAGCAGCGTAATGGGGGGCACAGATACGCAGTATTTT. The chain couples TRBV9 to TRBJ2-3; tentatively, D is TRBD1 or TRBD2 (5 bases each). Trimming pared 1 base from V and 1 base from J, leaving 7 bases between. The CDR3 runs to 14 residues. Germline CDR1 is SGDLS and CDR2 is YYNGEE.

Only a few counts were recorded for this clone. The V gene is TRBV19, the J gene TRBJ1-2; D is ambiguous. V was shortened by 3 bases and J by 4 bases, with 9 bases between the two germline ends. The germline gives CDR1 LNHDA, CDR2 SQIVND (reference sequence). This CDR3 is built from 13 residues. CDR3 amino acids: CASSMSAGYGYTF. CDR3 DNA sequence: TGTGCCAGTAGTATGTCAGCGGGCTATGGCTACACCTTC. The whole variable domain, filled in from reference TRBV19 and TRBJ1-2, reads DGGITQSPKYLFRKEGQNVTLSCEQNLNHDAMYWYRQDPGQGLRLIYYSQIVNDFQKGDIAEGYSVSREKKESFPLTVTSAQKNPTAFYLCASSMSAGYGYTFGSGTRLTVV.

The chain has TRBV7-9 and TRBJ1-3, with D tentatively TRBD1 (5 bases). Germline CDR1 SEHNR, CDR2 FQNEAQ (reference sequence). The V and J ends lost 0 bases and 1 base respectively, with 16 bases between them. This CDR3 comprises 18 residues. The CDR3 here is CASSLALSQGWSGNTIYF. The CDR3 DNA reads as TGTGCCAGCAGCTTAGCGCTGTCTCAGGGCTGGTCTGGAAACACCATATATTTT.

The rearrangement links TRBV2 to TRBJ2-1, with D hard to call. V lost 7 bases and J lost 0, with 7 bases in between. Germline V gives CDR1 SNHLY, CDR2 FYNNEI. The CDR3 is 13 residues long. CDR3 coding DNA: TGTGCCAGCATAGGTTTCTCCTACAATGAGCAGTTCTTC. Its translation: CASIGFSYNEQFF.

The V call is TRBV7-9, the J call TRBJ2-7; 9 bases are a match to TRBD2. The CDR3 runs 16 residues. J was trimmed by 0 bases and V by 2 bases; bases with no gene match: 5. Germline CDR1 SEHNR, CDR2 FQNEAQ (reference sequence). The CDR3 bases are TGTGCCAGCAGCTTATACGGTAGCGGGAGCTCCTACGAGCAGTACTTC. Translated, it gives CASSLYGSGSSYEQYF.

The chain couples TRBV4-3 to TRBJ1-1; D is perhaps TRBD1 (5 bases). The germline V gene encodes CDR1 LGHNA and CDR2 YSLEER. V was trimmed by 3 bases and J by 1 base, leaving 12 bases between them. The CDR3 is 15 residues long. The DNA of the CDR3 is TGCGCCAGCAGCCATGGGTGGGGGACGAACACTGAAGCTTTCTTT. Its translation: CASSHGWGTNTEAFF.

The chain couples TRBV19 to TRBJ2-7; perhaps TRBD1 as D (5 bases). The germline V and J ends were trimmed by 3 bases and 3 bases, with 15 bases remaining between them. In germline, CDR1 is LNHDA, CDR2 SQIVND (reference sequence). There are 15 residues in the CDR3. CDR3 protein: CASSIRLGQGYEQYF. The CDR3 coding sequence is TGTGCCAGTAGTATTCGGCTGGGTCAGGGCTACGAGCAGTACTTC.

The rearrangement joins TRBV7-3 to TRBJ2-7; 7 bases map to TRBD2. This CDR3 has 21 residues. Looked up from germline, CDR1 is SGHTA and CDR2 is FQGTGA. The V gene end was trimmed by 1 base and the J gene end by 3 bases; junction bases not matched to a gene: 24. CDR3 amino acids: CASSLKAGPPSTIQEHYEQYF. CDR3 bases: TGTGCCAGCAGCTTAAAAGCGGGGCCCCCGTCGACCATCCAAGAACACTACGAGCAGTACTTC.

V is TRBV5-1 and J is TRBJ2-1; no firm D call. This CDR3 has 15 amino acids. Trimming stripped 1 base from V and 5 bases from J, with 13 bases between. Germline lookup yields CDR1 SGHRS and CDR2 YFSETQ. CDR3 bases: TGCGCCAGCAGCTTGTGGGCGCAGGCGAACAATGAGCAGTTCTTC. It is translated as CASSLWAQANNEQFF.

The V gene is TRBV27, the J gene TRBJ2-7, with a tentative D call TRBD2 (5 bases). The germline V gene encodes CDR1 MNHEY and CDR2 SMNVEV (reference sequence). V lost 5 bases, J lost 0 bases, and 14 bases lay in between. This CDR3 spans 15 amino acids. The CDR3 loop reads CASSLTSAISYEQYF. CDR3 bases: TGTGCCAGCAGTCTAACTAGTGCTATCTCCTACGAGCAGTACTTC.

The chain combines TRBV5-1 with TRBJ2-7; possible D gene TRBD2, 6 bases. The V end was cut by 4 bases, the J end by 4 bases, with 15 bases between. Per germline, CDR1 SGHRS and CDR2 YFSETQ. The CDR3 loop spans 14 amino acids. CDR3 amino acids: CASSMGGGEYEQYF. The CDR3, as DNA: TGCGCCAGCAGCATGGGTGGCGGGGAGTACGAGCAGTACTTC.

The chain has TRBV7-9 and TRBJ1-3; 9 positions match TRBD1. With V trimmed by 5 bases and J by 6 bases, 11 bases remained unmatched. The CDR3 length is 16 residues. In germline, CDR1 is SEHNR, CDR2 FQNEAQ (reference sequence). CDR3 in amino acids: CASSVSQGAILNTIYF. The CDR3 coding sequence is TGTGCCAGCAGCGTTTCACAGGGGGCCATCTTAAACACCATATATTTT.

The CDR3 reads CASTTGGRSYEQYF. CDR3 DNA sequence: TGTGCCAGCACTACTGGGGGCCGATCCTACGAGCAGTACTTC. This chain connects TRBV28 to TRBJ2-7; D is perhaps TRBD1 (6 bases). Germline assignment: CDR1 MDHEN and CDR2 SYDVKM. The CDR3 length is 14 residues. Trimming cost V 7 bases and J 1 base, with 14 bases left between them.

The genes are TRBV5-1 and TRBJ2-1; D is ambiguous. V was trimmed by 0 bases and J by 7 bases, leaving 8 bases between them. The germline CDR1 and CDR2 sequences are SGHRS and YFSETQ. This CDR3 is 13 amino acids long. The DNA of the CDR3 is TGCGCCAGCAGCTTGGCCTCCGGGAATGAGCAGTTCTTC. This encodes CASSLASGNEQFF.

The V and J genes are TRBV11-3 and TRBJ2-6; D possibly corresponds to TRBD1 (5 bases). Germline V gives CDR1 SGHNT, CDR2 YENEEA. V lost 5 bases and J lost 7, with 15 bases in between. CDR3 size: 15 residues. The CDR3 sequence: CASSPRAGLANVLTF. Here the CDR3 DNA reads TGTGCCAGCAGCCCCAGGGCAGGGCTAGCCAACGTCCTGACTTTC.

V and J are TRBV30 and TRBJ1-3; D is unclear. The CDR3 extends over 13 amino acids. The germline V gene encodes CDR1 GTSNPN and CDR2 SVGIG (reference sequence). V was shortened by 6 bases and J by 1 base, with 10 bases between the two germline ends. The CDR3 DNA reads TGTGCCTGCAACGTGGTTTCTGGAAACACCATATATTTT. Amino acids: CACNVVSGNTIYF. Full variable domain (missing parts from reference TRBV30 and TRBJ1-3): SQTIHQWPATLVQPVGSPLSLECTVEGTSNPNLYWYRQAAGRGLQLLFYSVGIGQISSEVPQNLSASRPQDRQFILSSKKLLLSDSGFYLCACNVVSGNTIYFGEGSWLTVV.

The gene calls are TRBV6-1 and TRBJ1-4; the D gene is possibly TRBD1 (5 bases). Between the trimmed V and J ends, which lost 1 base and 3 bases, there was a span of 12 bases. Germline-derived CDR1 and CDR2 are MNHNS and SASEGT. The CDR3 is 16 amino acids. CDR3 nucleotides: TGTGCCAGCAGTGAAGGAGGGGATAGGGCTAATGAAAAACTGTTTTTT. It translates to CASSEGGDRANEKLFF.

The chain couples TRBV7-6 to TRBJ2-3; D is unresolved. The V end lost 1 base, the J end lost 6 bases, and 14 bases lay between the germline ends. Germline V gene data show CDR1 as SGHVS and CDR2 as FNYEAQ. CDR3 size: 15 residues. The CDR3 here is CASSLEAEDLDTQYF. DNA of the CDR3: TGTGCCAGCAGCTTAGAGGCGGAAGATCTGGATACGCAGTATTTT.

This chain joins TRBV28 and TRBJ2-7, with D possibly TRBD2 on 6 matching bases. Germline CDR1 is MDHEN and CDR2 is SYDVKM. V lost 1 base, J lost 6 bases, and 16 bases lay in between. The CDR3 totals 15 residues. CDR3 nucleotide sequence: TGTGCCAGCAGTTTATTCTCGGAGCCCGGGGGCGAGCAGTACTTC. It encodes CASSLFSEPGGEQYF.

V and J are TRBV7-3 and TRBJ2-6; no definite D call. Germline V gene data show CDR1 as SGHTA and CDR2 as FQGTGA. The CDR3 sequence is 16 residues long. With 3 bases removed from V and 2 bases from J, the gap between germline ends came to 11 bases. The CDR3 region has the DNA TGTGCCAGCAGCTTCTATTCAGCAACTGGGGCCAACGTCCTGACTTTC. Protein product: CASSFYSATGANVLTF.

The table lists this clone with a count of one. V is TRBV18 and J is TRBJ1-5, with TRBD1 identical over 9 bases. Germline V lookup: CDR1 KGHSH, CDR2 LQKENI. V dropped 2 bases and J dropped 1; count of bases not matched to a gene: 0. The CDR3 loop spans 15 amino acids. The CDR3 is CASSPGTGSNQPQHF. CDR3 coding DNA: TGTGCCAGCTCACCAGGGACAGGGAGCAATCAGCCCCAGCATTTT. The full variable domain, completed using reference TRBV18 and TRBJ1-5, is NAGVMQNPRHLVRRRGQEARLRCSPMKGHSHVYWYRQLPEEGLKFMVYLQKENIIDESGMPKERFSAEFPKEGPSILRIQQVVRGDSAAYFCASSPGTGSNQPQHFGDGTRLSIL.